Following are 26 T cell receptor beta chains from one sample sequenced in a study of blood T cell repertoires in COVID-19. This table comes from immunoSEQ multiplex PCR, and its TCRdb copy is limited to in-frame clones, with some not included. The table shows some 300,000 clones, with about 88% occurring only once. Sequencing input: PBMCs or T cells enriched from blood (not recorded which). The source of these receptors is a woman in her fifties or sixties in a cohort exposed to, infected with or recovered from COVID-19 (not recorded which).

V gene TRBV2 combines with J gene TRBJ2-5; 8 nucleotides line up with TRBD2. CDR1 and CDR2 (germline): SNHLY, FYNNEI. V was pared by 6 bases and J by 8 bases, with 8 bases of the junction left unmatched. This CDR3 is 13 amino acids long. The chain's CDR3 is CASRSGRTGTQYF. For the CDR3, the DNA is TGTGCCAGCAGAAGCGGGAGAACAGGAACCCAGTACTTC.

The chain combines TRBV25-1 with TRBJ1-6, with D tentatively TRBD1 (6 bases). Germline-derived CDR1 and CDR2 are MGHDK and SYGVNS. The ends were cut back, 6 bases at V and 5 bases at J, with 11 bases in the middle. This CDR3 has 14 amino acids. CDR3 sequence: CASRWTANNSPLHF. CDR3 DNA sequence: TGTGCCAGCAGATGGACAGCGAATAATTCACCCCTCCACTTT.

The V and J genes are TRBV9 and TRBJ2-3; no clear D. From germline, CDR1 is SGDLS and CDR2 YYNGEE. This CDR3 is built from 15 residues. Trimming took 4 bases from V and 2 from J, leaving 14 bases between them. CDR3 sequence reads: CASSRLPPFTDTQYF. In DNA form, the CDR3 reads TGTGCCAGCAGCCGACTGCCGCCCTTCACAGATACGCAGTATTTT.

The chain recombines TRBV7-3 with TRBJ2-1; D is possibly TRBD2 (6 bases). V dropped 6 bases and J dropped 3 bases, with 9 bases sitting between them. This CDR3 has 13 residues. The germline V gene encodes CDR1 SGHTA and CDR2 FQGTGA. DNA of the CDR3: TGTGCCAGCAGTCCCGGGGGCTACAATGAGCAGTTCTTC. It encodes CASSPGGYNEQFF.

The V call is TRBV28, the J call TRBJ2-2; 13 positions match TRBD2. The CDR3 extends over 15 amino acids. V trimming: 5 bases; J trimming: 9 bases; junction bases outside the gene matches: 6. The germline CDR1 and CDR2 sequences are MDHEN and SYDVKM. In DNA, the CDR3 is TGTGCCAGCAGTCGGGGGACTAGCGGGGACCGGGAGCTGTTTTTT. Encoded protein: CASSRGTSGDRELFF.

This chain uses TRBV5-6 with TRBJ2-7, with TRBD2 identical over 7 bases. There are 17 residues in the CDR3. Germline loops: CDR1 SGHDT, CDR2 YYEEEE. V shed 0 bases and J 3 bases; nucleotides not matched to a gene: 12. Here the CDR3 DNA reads TGTGCCAGCAGCTTGGTTCCCCCCGGGACTATCCACTACGAGCAGTACTTC. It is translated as CASSLVPPGTIHYEQYF.

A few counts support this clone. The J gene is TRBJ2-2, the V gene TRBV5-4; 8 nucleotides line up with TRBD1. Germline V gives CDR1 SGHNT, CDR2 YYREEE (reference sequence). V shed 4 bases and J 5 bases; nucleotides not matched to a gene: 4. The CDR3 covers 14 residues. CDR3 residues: CASSRRQGTGELFF. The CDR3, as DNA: TGTGCCAGCAGCCGGAGACAGGGGACCGGGGAGCTGTTTTTT.

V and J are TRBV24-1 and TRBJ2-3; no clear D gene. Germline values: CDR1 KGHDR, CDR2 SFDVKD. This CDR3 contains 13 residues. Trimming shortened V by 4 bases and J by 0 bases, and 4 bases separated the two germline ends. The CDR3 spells CATSETSTDTQYF. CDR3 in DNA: TGTGCCACCAGTGAAACAAGCACAGATACGCAGTATTTT.

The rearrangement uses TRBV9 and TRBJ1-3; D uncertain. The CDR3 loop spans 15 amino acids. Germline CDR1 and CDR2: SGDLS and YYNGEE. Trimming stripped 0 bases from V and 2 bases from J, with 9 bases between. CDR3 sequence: CASSVEIVPGNTIYF. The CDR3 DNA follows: TGTGCCAGCAGCGTAGAAATAGTGCCTGGAAACACCATATATTTT.

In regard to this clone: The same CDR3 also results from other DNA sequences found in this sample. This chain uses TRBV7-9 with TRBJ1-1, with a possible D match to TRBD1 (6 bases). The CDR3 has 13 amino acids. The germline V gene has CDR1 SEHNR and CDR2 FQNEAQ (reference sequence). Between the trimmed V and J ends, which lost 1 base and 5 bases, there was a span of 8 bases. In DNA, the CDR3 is TGTGCCAGCAGCTTAGAGGGGGGGACTGAAGCTTTCTTT. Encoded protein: CASSLEGGTEAFF.

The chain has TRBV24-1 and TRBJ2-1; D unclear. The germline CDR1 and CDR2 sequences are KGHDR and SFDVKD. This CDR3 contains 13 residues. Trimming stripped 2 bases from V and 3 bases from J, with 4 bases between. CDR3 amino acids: CATSDSNYNEQFF. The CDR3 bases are TGTGCCACCAGTGATTCAAACTACAATGAGCAGTTCTTC.

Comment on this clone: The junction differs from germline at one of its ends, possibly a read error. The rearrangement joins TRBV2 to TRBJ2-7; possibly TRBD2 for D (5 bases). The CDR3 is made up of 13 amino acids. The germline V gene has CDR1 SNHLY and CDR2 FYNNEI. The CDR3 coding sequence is TGTGCCAGCAGTGAAGAGATTGGGAGCGGAGCGCCTTTC. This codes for CASSEEIGSGAPF.

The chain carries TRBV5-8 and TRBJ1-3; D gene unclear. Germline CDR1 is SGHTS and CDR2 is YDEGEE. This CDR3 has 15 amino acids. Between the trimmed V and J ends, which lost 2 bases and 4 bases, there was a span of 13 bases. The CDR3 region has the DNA TGTGCCAGCAGCTTCGTCCTGTCTGGCGGAAACACCATATATTTT. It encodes CASSFVLSGGNTIYF. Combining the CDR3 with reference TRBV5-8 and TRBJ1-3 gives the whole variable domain EAGVTQSPTHLIKTRGQQATLRCSPISGHTSVYWYQQALGLGLQFLLWYDEGEERNRGNFPPRFSGRQFPNYSSELNVNALELEDSALYLCASSFVLSGGNTIYFGEGSWLTVV.

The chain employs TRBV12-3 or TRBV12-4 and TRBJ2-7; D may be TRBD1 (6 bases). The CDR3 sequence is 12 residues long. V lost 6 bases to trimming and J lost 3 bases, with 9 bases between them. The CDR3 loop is CASSQQGYEQYF. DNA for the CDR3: TGTGCCAGCAGCCAACAGGGCTACGAGCAGTACTTC.

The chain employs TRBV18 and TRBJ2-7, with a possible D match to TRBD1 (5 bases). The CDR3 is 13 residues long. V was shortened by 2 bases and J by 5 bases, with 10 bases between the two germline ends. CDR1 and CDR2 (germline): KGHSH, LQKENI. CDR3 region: CASSPRGRNEQYF. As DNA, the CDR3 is TGTGCCAGCTCACCAAGGGGAAGGAACGAGCAGTACTTC.

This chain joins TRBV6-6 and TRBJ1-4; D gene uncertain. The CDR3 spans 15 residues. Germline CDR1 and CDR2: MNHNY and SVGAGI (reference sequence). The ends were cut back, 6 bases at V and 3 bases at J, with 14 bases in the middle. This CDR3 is CASRAVGVANEKLFF. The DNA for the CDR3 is TGTGCCAGCAGGGCCGTCGGGGTGGCTAATGAAAAACTGTTTTTT.

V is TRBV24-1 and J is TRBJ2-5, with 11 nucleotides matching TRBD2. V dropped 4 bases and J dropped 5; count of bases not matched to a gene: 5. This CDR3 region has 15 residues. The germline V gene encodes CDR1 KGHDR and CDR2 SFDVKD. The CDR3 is CATSDTRTSGETQYF. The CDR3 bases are TGTGCCACCAGTGACACCCGGACTAGCGGGGAGACCCAGTACTTC.

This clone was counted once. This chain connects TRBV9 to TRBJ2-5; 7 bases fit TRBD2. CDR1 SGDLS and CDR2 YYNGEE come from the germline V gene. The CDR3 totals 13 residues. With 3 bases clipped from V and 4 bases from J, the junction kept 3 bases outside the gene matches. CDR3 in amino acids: CASSAGGGETQYF. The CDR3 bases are TGTGCCAGCAGCGCGGGGGGAGGAGAGACCCAGTACTTC.

For the CDR3, the DNA is TGTGCCAGTAGTCCCGGACTAGCGGGATACAATGAGCAGTTCTTC. Its translation: CASSPGLAGYNEQFF. The chain joins TRBV19 to TRBJ2-1; TRBD2 matches at 12 bases. The CDR3 is 15 amino acids. J gave up 4 bases and V 5 bases, and 3 bases lay outside the gene matches. CDR1 and CDR2 (germline): LNHDA, SQIVND (reference sequence). The full variable domain, completed using reference TRBV19 and TRBJ2-1, is DGGITQSPKYLFRKEGQNVTLSCEQNLNHDAMYWYRQDPGQGLRLIYYSQIVNDFQKGDIAEGYSVSREKKESFPLTVTSAQKNPTAFYLCASSPGLAGYNEQFFGPGTRLTVL.

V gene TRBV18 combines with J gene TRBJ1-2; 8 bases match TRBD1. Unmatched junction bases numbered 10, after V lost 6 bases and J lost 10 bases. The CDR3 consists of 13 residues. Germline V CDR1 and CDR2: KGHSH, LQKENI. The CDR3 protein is CASSSQGALDYTF. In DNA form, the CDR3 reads TGTGCCAGCTCCTCGCAGGGGGCGCTCGACTACACCTTC.

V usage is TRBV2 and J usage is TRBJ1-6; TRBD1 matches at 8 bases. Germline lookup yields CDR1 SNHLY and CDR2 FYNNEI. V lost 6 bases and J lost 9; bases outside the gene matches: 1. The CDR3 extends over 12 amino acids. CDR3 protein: CASRDRVSPLHF. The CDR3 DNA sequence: TGTGCCAGCAGGGACAGGGTTTCACCCCTCCACTTT.

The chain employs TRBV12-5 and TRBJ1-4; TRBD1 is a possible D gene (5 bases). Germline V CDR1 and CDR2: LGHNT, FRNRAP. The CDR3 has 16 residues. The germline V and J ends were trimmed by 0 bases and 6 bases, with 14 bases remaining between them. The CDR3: CASGLVPMGRDEKLFF. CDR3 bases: TGTGCTAGTGGTTTGGTACCTATGGGGCGCGATGAAAAACTGTTTTTT.

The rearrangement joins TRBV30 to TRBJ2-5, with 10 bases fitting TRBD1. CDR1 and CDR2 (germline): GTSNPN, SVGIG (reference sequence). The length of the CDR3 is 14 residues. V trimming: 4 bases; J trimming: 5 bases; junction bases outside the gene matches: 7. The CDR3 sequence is CAWTLGQGLETQYF. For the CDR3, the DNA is TGTGCCTGGACCCTGGGACAGGGGTTGGAGACCCAGTACTTC.

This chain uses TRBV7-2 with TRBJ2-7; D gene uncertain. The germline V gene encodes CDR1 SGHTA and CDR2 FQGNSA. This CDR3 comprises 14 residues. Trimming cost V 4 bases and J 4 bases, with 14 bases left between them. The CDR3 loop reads CASSSSRERYEQYF. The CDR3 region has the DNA TGTGCCAGCAGCTCTTCTAGAGAGAGGTACGAGCAGTACTTC.

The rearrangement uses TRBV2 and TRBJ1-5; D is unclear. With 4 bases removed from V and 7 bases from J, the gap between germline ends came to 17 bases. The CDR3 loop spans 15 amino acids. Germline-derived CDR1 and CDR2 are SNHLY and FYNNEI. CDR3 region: CASSGYQTPSQPQHF. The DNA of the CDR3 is TGTGCCAGCAGTGGATACCAAACACCGTCCCAGCCCCAGCATTTT.

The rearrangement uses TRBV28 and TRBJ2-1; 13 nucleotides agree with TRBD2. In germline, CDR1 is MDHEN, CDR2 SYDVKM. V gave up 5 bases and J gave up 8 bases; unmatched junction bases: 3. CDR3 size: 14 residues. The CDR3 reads CASSGLAGDDEQFF. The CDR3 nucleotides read TGTGCCAGCAGTGGACTAGCGGGAGATGATGAGCAGTTCTTC.